This TCR beta chain emerged from a study of blood T cell repertoires in COVID-19. At the level of the study: The United States, Italy and Spain supplied acute and convalescent COVID-19 samples. Sources were T cells, B-cell-depleted T cells, or PBMCs; the material itself was cDNA or gDNA.

CDR1 is SGHDN, CDR2 FVKESK, per germline. The CDR3 is 12 residues long. V was shortened by 2 bases and J by 10 bases, with 11 bases between the two germline ends. Authors' analysis steps: The assay estimated nucleated cells by amplifying reference gene primers. Sequencing was performed with immunoSEQ multiplex PCR; in TCRdb, only in-frame clones are kept and a portion is missing. Clone size and the V and J calls come from that table; the DNA yielded D and trimming. The table has more than 150,000 clones, just under 80% seen once. Source material: peripheral blood. J is TRBJ1-1 and V is TRBV14, with a weak D call TRBD1 (5 bases). The clonotype comes from a woman of 80 years or more with active or convalescent COVID-19. CDR3 protein: CASSQWGGGAFF. The CDR3 DNA reads as TGTGCCAGCAGCCAATGGGGCGGGGGAGCTTTCTTT.